This passage covers 7 T cell receptor beta chains from one sample sequenced in a study of neoadjuvant nivolumab and ipilimumab in lung cancer. Clones were read by immunoSEQ multiplex PCR, and TCRdb kept only the in-frame ones, dropping some. The profile covers 25,000 to 30,000 clones, with 75% to 80% appearing a single time and about 18% taken by the ten largest. The sequenced sample was tumor tissue, obtained after neoadjuvant nivolumab, alone or with ipilimumab, at or shortly before surgery. These receptors originate from an adult with non-small cell lung cancer.

This chain connects TRBV30 to TRBJ1-5; D uncertain. The CDR3 has 13 residues. V was pared by 0 bases and J by 4 bases, with 7 bases between. Per germline, CDR1 GTSNPN and CDR2 SVGIG (reference sequence). In nucleotides, the CDR3 is TGTGCCTGGAGTGTATTACCTAATCAGCCCCAGCATTTT. It yields the protein CAWSVLPNQPQHF.

The chain links TRBV6-5 to TRBJ1-2; no clear D gene. CDR3 size: 15 residues. V was shortened by 6 bases and J by 1 base, with 15 bases between the two germline ends. Germline lookup yields CDR1 MNHEY and CDR2 SVGAGI. CDR3: CASSQDTSYNYGYTF. The CDR3 nucleotides are TGTGCCAGCAGCCAAGACACCAGTTATAACTATGGCTACACCTTC.

V is TRBV7-9 and J is TRBJ2-3; D possibly corresponds to TRBD2 (6 bases). CDR3 size: 13 residues. Germline CDR1 SEHNR, CDR2 FQNEAQ (reference sequence). V lost 1 base and J 5 bases, leaving 7 bases between the germline ends. The CDR3 DNA reads TGTGCCAGCAGCTTAGGGGGGGAAGATACGCAGTATTTT. Translating gives CASSLGGEDTQYF.

The J gene is TRBJ1-1, the V gene TRBV11-2; D ambiguous. CDR1 is SGHAT, CDR2 FQNNGV, per germline. The CDR3 is 14 residues long. V gave up 0 bases and J gave up 4 bases, with 9 bases separating them. The CDR3 loop is CASSLERLGTEAFF. Here the CDR3 DNA reads TGTGCCAGCAGCTTAGAACGGCTGGGCACTGAAGCTTTCTTT. The complete variable domain, with remaining parts taken from reference TRBV11-2 and TRBJ1-1, reads EAGVAQSPRYKIIEKRQSVAFWCNPISGHATLYWYQQILGQGPKLLIQFQNNGVVDDSQLPKDRFSAERLKGVDSTLKIQPAKLEDSAVYLCASSLERLGTEAFFGQGTRLTVV.

This sequence joins TRBV18 and TRBJ1-6, with a possible D match to TRBD1 (5 bases). Germline V gene lookup returns CDR1 KGHSH and CDR2 LQKENI. The CDR3 runs to 14 residues. V gave up 2 bases and J gave up 7 bases, with 9 bases separating them. CDR3 region: CASSPDGGNSPLHF. Written as DNA, the CDR3 is TGTGCCAGCTCACCAGACGGGGGAAATTCACCCCTCCACTTT.

The chain uses TRBV6-1 and TRBJ1-1; D remains ambiguous. V lost 2 bases and J lost 4, with 11 bases in between. The germline gives CDR1 MNHNS, CDR2 SASEGT. CDR3 size: 14 residues. Here the CDR3 reads CASSEISPGTEAFF. The CDR3 DNA is TGTGCCAGCAGTGAAATCAGCCCTGGCACTGAAGCTTTCTTT.

This clone was seen more than once but under ten times. The genes are TRBV30 and TRBJ1-2, with a possible D match to TRBD1 (6 bases). The CDR3 is made up of 13 amino acids. The ends were cut back, 7 bases at V and 4 bases at J, with 16 bases in the middle. The germline gives CDR1 GTSNPN, CDR2 SVGIG (reference sequence). The chain's CDR3 is CASRGGLFYGYTF. CDR3 sequence (DNA): TGTGCCTCGAGGGGGGGGCTGTTCTATGGCTACACCTTC.